These 27 T cell receptor beta chains came from one sample sequenced in a study of blood T cell repertoires in COVID-19. The data were produced by immunoSEQ multiplex PCR, yet TCRdb's version contains in-frame clones alone and is incomplete. The data show about 120,000 clones, roughly 87% seen once. The specimen sequenced was peripheral blood. These receptors all stem from a man aged 80 or over with acute or convalescent COVID-19.

The chain couples TRBV6-5 to TRBJ1-1; TRBD1 is a possible D gene (6 bases). The V gene's germline CDR1 is MNHEY and CDR2 SVGAGI. The CDR3 consists of 13 residues. Trimming stripped 5 bases from V and 4 bases from J, with 11 bases between. In DNA, the CDR3 is TGTGCCAGCAGTCAGATACAGGGCACTGAAGCTTTCTTT. It yields the protein CASSQIQGTEAFF.

In its sample, this clone was seen once. This chain joins TRBV7-3 and TRBJ2-1; D is possibly TRBD2 (6 bases). The length of the CDR3 is 14 residues. Looked up from germline, CDR1 is SGHTA and CDR2 is FQGTGA. Trimming cost V 8 bases and J 5 bases, with 16 bases left between them. CDR3 loop: CASSGGEENNEQFF. In nucleotides, the CDR3 is TGTGCCAGCTCCGGCGGGGAGGAGAACAATGAGCAGTTCTTC.

This rearrangement joins TRBV5-4 to TRBJ1-1, with TRBD1 identical over 7 bases. CDR1 and CDR2 from the germline V gene are SGHNT and YYREEE (reference sequence). With 4 bases clipped from V and 0 bases from J, the junction kept 6 bases outside the gene matches. The CDR3 length is 15 residues. The CDR3 DNA is TGTGCCAGCAGCCCGGAGGGACAGATGAACACTGAAGCTTTCTTT. This gives the protein CASSPEGQMNTEAFF. The whole variable domain, filled in from reference TRBV5-4 and TRBJ1-1, reads ETGVTQSPTHLIKTRGQQVTLRCSSQSGHNTVSWYQQALGQGPQFIFQYYREEENGRGNFPPRFSGLQFPNYSSELNVNALELDDSALYLCASSPEGQMNTEAFFGQGTRLTVV.

This clone appeared once. The chain recombines TRBV9 with TRBJ2-1; TRBD2 matches 11 bases. Trimming cost V 0 bases and J 4 bases; bases outside gene matches: 0. The CDR3 covers 15 residues. CDR1 is SGDLS, CDR2 YYNGEE, per germline. CDR3 residues: CASSVGLAGYNEQFF. For the CDR3, the DNA is TGTGCCAGCAGCGTAGGACTAGCGGGGTACAATGAGCAGTTCTTC.

The rearrangement links TRBV18 to TRBJ1-1; D gene unclear. The V gene lost 6 bases and the J gene lost 1 base, with 18 bases spanning the gap. This CDR3 contains 16 residues. Looked up from germline, CDR1 is KGHSH and CDR2 is LQKENI. Written as DNA, the CDR3 is TGTGCCAGCTCCCCGAGTACGTACACTACGAACACTGAAGCTTTCTTT. Translated, it gives CASSPSTYTTNTEAFF. The variable domain in full, with the rest retrieved from reference TRBV18 and TRBJ1-1, is NAGVMQNPRHLVRRRGQEARLRCSPMKGHSHVYWYRQLPEEGLKFMVYLQKENIIDESGMPKERFSAEFPKEGPSILRIQQVVRGDSAAYFCASSPSTYTTNTEAFFGQGTRLTVV.

The V gene is TRBV30, the J gene TRBJ2-3; the D gene is possibly TRBD2 (5 bases). Germline CDR1 and CDR2: GTSNPN and SVGIG (reference sequence). The CDR3 loop spans 13 amino acids. V was clipped by 4 bases and J by 1 base, with 9 bases between them. CDR3 sequence (DNA): TGTGCCTGGACTAGCTTTGGCACAGATACGCAGTATTTT. Translation: CAWTSFGTDTQYF.

This clone was picked up one time. CDR3 loop: CASSELEGQAGELFF. In DNA form, the CDR3 reads TGCGCCAGCAGTGAGTTAGAAGGCCAGGCCGGGGAGCTGTTTTTT. The rearrangement links TRBV10-1 to TRBJ2-2; D not resolved. Trimming removed 1 base from V and 6 bases from J, with 12 bases in between. Germline loops: CDR1 WNHNN, CDR2 SYGVQD (reference sequence). The CDR3 contains 15 residues.

This clone occurred once. The rearrangement links TRBV7-9 to TRBJ2-1, with 11 bases that match TRBD2. Germline trimming cut 5 bases from V and 4 bases from J; bases unmatched to any gene: 4. Per the germline V gene, CDR1 is SEHNR and CDR2 is FQNEAQ (reference sequence). The CDR3 has 15 amino acids. The CDR3 coding sequence is TGTGCCAGCAGCCCCTTAGCGGGAGGGTACAATGAGCAGTTCTTC. Translation: CASSPLAGGYNEQFF.

This clone was observed a few times. The chain has TRBV5-6 and TRBJ2-1, with D perhaps matching TRBD2 (6 bases). V lost 0 bases to trimming and J lost 4 bases, with 14 bases between them. Germline assignment: CDR1 SGHDT and CDR2 YYEEEE. The CDR3 runs to 16 residues. The CDR3 sequence is CASSLDRGATYNEQFF. In DNA form, the CDR3 reads TGTGCCAGCAGCTTGGATCGCGGGGCCACGTACAATGAGCAGTTCTTC. The entire variable domain, with the rest obtained from reference TRBV5-6 and TRBJ2-1, is as follows: DAGVTQSPTHLIKTRGQQVTLRCSPKSGHDTVSWYQQALGQGPQFIFQYYEEEERQRGNFPDRFSGHQFPNYSSELNVNALLLGDSALYLCASSLDRGATYNEQFFGPGTRLTVL.

The CDR3 coding sequence is TGTGCCAGCAGCTTCACAGGGATGGGCAATCAGCCCCAGCATTTT. Translated, it gives CASSFTGMGNQPQHF. The chain couples TRBV7-9 to TRBJ1-5; perhaps TRBD1 as D (6 bases). Germline V CDR1 and CDR2: SEHNR, FQNEAQ (reference sequence). V dropped 3 bases and J dropped 2 bases, with 11 bases sitting between them. This CDR3 spans 15 amino acids.

This chain links TRBV10-3 with TRBJ2-5; D is undetermined. CDR3 length: 11 residues. V gave up 10 bases and J gave up 5 bases, with 11 bases separating them. Germline loops: CDR1 ENHRY, CDR2 SYGVKD. The CDR3 is CATLNGETQYF. The CDR3 DNA follows: TGTGCCACCCTGAACGGGGAGACCCAGTACTTC.

This clone was seen a handful of times. V usage is TRBV30 and J usage is TRBJ1-1, with D possibly matching TRBD1 (5 bases). Germline CDR1 reads GTSNPN; CDR2 reads SVGIG (reference sequence). The CDR3 loop spans 13 amino acids. Between the trimmed V and J ends, which lost 1 base and 4 bases, there was a span of 10 bases. This CDR3 reads CAWSGAGTTEAFF. CDR3 sequence (DNA): TGTGCCTGGAGTGGAGCGGGGACCACTGAAGCTTTCTTT.

The chain combines TRBV19 with TRBJ1-1, with 8 bases matching TRBD1. V gave up 5 bases and J gave up 1 base; unmatched junction bases: 0. The CDR3 contains 13 residues. Looked up from germline, CDR1 is LNHDA and CDR2 is SQIVND (reference sequence). For the CDR3, the DNA is TGTGCCAGTAGTCAGGGGGCGAACACTGAAGCTTTCTTT. It codes for CASSQGANTEAFF.

The CDR3 loop is CATSDSRGDSYNEQFF. The CDR3 coding sequence is TGTGCCACCAGTGATAGTCGGGGGGACTCCTACAATGAGCAGTTCTTC. This chain joins TRBV24-1 and TRBJ2-1; TRBD2 matches 7 bases. J was trimmed by 0 bases and V by 3 bases; bases with no gene match: 4. Germline CDR1 and CDR2: KGHDR and SFDVKD. The CDR3 has 16 residues.

The chain is built from TRBV5-5 and TRBJ2-5; the match to TRBD2 covers 11 bases. V dropped 4 bases and J dropped 2; count of bases not matched to a gene: 1. CDR1 is SGHKS and CDR2 is YYEKEE in the germline V gene (reference sequence). The CDR3 runs to 14 residues. The CDR3 DNA reads TGTGCCAGCAGCATAGCGGGGGGGCAAGAGACCCAGTACTTC. As protein: CASSIAGGQETQYF. The whole variable domain, filled in from reference TRBV5-5 and TRBJ2-5, reads DAGVTQSPTHLIKTRGQQVTLRCSPISGHKSVSWYQQVLGQGPQFIFQYYEKEERGRGNFPDRFSARQFPNYSSELNVNALLLGDSALYLCASSIAGGQETQYFGPGTRLLVL.

This chain links TRBV3-1 (or the pseudogene TRBV3-2) with TRBJ2-3, with TRBD2 matching 12 bases. V shed 6 bases, J shed 3 bases, and the junction held 4 bases outside the gene matches. This CDR3 has 15 residues. CDR1 and CDR2 from the germline V gene are LGHDT and YNNKEL (reference sequence). The CDR3 DNA reads as TGTGCCAGCAGACAGACTAGCGGGGGAACAGATACGCAGTATTTT. This translates into CASRQTSGGTDTQYF.

V and J are TRBV27 and TRBJ2-1; TRBD2 matches 7 bases. Germline loops: CDR1 MNHEY, CDR2 SMNVEV (reference sequence). V was clipped by 3 bases and J by 4 bases; unmatched bases: 6. The CDR3 sequence is 15 residues long. CDR3 DNA sequence: TGTGCCAGCAGTTTTGGGAGCGGGATTTACAATGAGCAGTTCTTC. This translates into CASSFGSGIYNEQFF.

This chain uses TRBV24-1 with TRBJ2-3, with TRBD2 matching over 8 bases. This CDR3 spans 13 amino acids. V shed 5 bases and J 10 bases; nucleotides not matched to a gene: 7. The germline V gene has CDR1 KGHDR and CDR2 SFDVKD. The CDR3 protein is CATSAAGARPQYF. DNA for the CDR3: TGTGCCACCAGTGCAGCGGGAGCTCGGCCGCAGTATTTT.

The CDR3 sequence is CASRPSPGTNNEQYF. In nucleotides, the CDR3 is TGCGCCAGCAGGCCCAGCCCAGGGACTAATAACGAGCAGTACTTC. The V and J genes are TRBV5-1 and TRBJ2-7, with 7 bases lining up with TRBD2. V lost 5 bases and J lost 5; bases outside the gene matches: 13. CDR3 length: 15 residues. In germline, CDR1 is SGHRS, CDR2 YFSETQ.

V is TRBV3-1 (or the pseudogene TRBV3-2) and J is TRBJ1-5; D uncertain. With 1 base removed from V and 6 bases from J, the gap between germline ends came to 10 bases. The CDR3 sequence is 14 residues long. Germline-derived CDR1 and CDR2 are LGHDT and YNNKEL (reference sequence). CDR3 nucleotides: TGTGCCAGCAGCCAAGTAACGGGGAGTCAGCCCCAGCATTTT. Its protein product is CASSQVTGSQPQHF.

Only a few counts were recorded for this clone. The chain is built from TRBV29-1 and TRBJ2-5; 9 positions agree with TRBD1. The V gene end was trimmed by 4 bases and the J gene end by 5 bases; junction bases not matched to a gene: 8. The CDR3 spans 14 residues. Looked up from germline, CDR1 is SQVTM and CDR2 is ANQGSEA. CDR3 region: CSVGGTGGSETQYF. The CDR3 DNA is TGCAGCGTTGGGGGCACAGGGGGCAGTGAGACCCAGTACTTC.

This clone has more than one count but fewer than ten. V gene TRBV3-1 (or the pseudogene TRBV3-2) combines with J gene TRBJ1-1; 8 nucleotides match TRBD1. V shed 4 bases and J 2 bases; nucleotides not matched to a gene: 12. CDR3 size: 17 residues. Germline V gives CDR1 LGHDT, CDR2 YNNKEL (reference sequence). CDR3 amino acids: CASSPPPPTGGNTEAFF. The CDR3 DNA sequence: TGTGCCAGCAGCCCGCCTCCCCCTACAGGGGGAAACACTGAAGCTTTCTTT.

The V and J genes are TRBV5-5 and TRBJ2-7; D not resolved. The CDR3 covers 16 residues. Germline CDR1 SGHKS, CDR2 YYEKEE (reference sequence). Deletions cut 0 bases from V and 6 bases from J, with 19 bases between. In nucleotides, the CDR3 is TGTGCCAGCAGCTTGGCCCTAGGCCTAGGAGTCGCCGAGCAGTACTTC. It codes for CASSLALGLGVAEQYF.

The V gene is TRBV2, the J gene TRBJ2-1, with 7 bases identical to TRBD2. With V trimmed by 6 bases and J by 9 bases, 14 bases remained unmatched. This CDR3 has 15 amino acids. CDR1 is SNHLY, CDR2 FYNNEI, per germline. Written as DNA, the CDR3 is TGTGCCAGCAGCGATTTTTGGGGGGGTTTTAGTGAGCAGTTCTTC. Protein sequence: CASSDFWGGFSEQFF.

The chain has TRBV9 and TRBJ2-2; D is unclear. The CDR3 runs 15 residues. V shed 0 bases and J shed 5 bases, with 11 bases lying between them. Germline CDR1 SGDLS, CDR2 YYNGEE. Written as DNA, the CDR3 is TGTGCCAGCAGCGTAGATAGGAGAATTACCGGGGAGCTGTTTTTT. It translates to CASSVDRRITGELFF.

Note on this clone: The sample carries other DNA sequences with the same CDR3. The chain employs TRBV28 and TRBJ1-2; D is undetermined. Per germline, CDR1 MDHEN and CDR2 SYDVKM. The CDR3 is 15 amino acids. The V and J ends lost 6 bases and 1 base respectively, with 15 bases between them. The CDR3 DNA follows: TGTGCCAGCAGCTCTAGCCCAGAACTTAACTATGGCTACACCTTC. This translates into CASSSSPELNYGYTF.

The V gene is TRBV29-1, the J gene TRBJ1-1; 9 positions match TRBD1. The CDR3 sequence is 14 residues long. Per germline, CDR1 SQVTM and CDR2 ANQGSEA. After removal of 3 bases from V and 4 bases from J, the junction contained 6 bases not matched to a gene. CDR3 sequence (DNA): TGCAGCGTTGAGGGACAGGGTGGGGTCACTGAAGCTTTCTTT. Translation gives CSVEGQGGVTEAFF.